A selection of T cell receptor beta chains follows, all from one sample in a study of blood T cell repertoires in COVID-19. Clones were read by immunoSEQ multiplex PCR, and TCRdb kept only the in-frame ones, dropping some. Found here are some 140,000 clones, about 80% of them singletons; the top ten hold just over 9%. Input material: PBMCs or T cells enriched from blood (not recorded which). The receptors stem from a man aged 50-60 years who had recovered from COVID-19. Both conserved end residues are part of each CDR3. The D gene is left open where the match is weak. Clone size appears in some rows only: once, few, many, or a class for an expanded clone.

d_call j_call v_call clone_size cdr3_nt cdr3_aa
TRBD1 TRBJ1-4 TRBV7-2 NA TGTGCCAGCAGCCCGGACAGGGGGAATGAAAAACTGTTTTTT CASSPDRGNEKLFF
TRBD2 TRBJ2-1 TRBV7-8 NA TGTGCCAGCAGCCTCCCGGGACTAGGGGCGGGGGGCAATGAGCAGTTCTTC CASSLPGLGAGGNEQFF
NA TRBJ2-5 TRBV6-5 NA TGTGCCAGCAGATCGGCAGGGGCGGGCCAAGAGACCCAGTACTTC CASRSAGAGQETQYF
TRBD1 TRBJ2-7 TRBV19 NA TGTGCCAGTAGTATAGAGGGGACAGGGGCCTACGAGCAGTACTTC CASSIEGTGAYEQYF
TRBD2 TRBJ2-2 TRBV10-3 NA TGTGCCATCAGTCCGGGACTAGGGGACACCGGGGAGCTGTTTTTT CAISPGLGDTGELFF
NA TRBJ1-2 TRBV6-5 NA TGTGCCAGCAGTTACTCGACTCCCGCTAACTATGGCTACACCTTC CASSYSTPANYGYTF
TRBD1 TRBJ1-6 TRBV6-2/TRBV6-3 NA TGTGCCAGCAGCTCGGGACAGGGCCCTAGTGCACCCCTCCACTTT CASSSGQGPSAPLHF
TRBD1 TRBJ1-5 TRBV19 NA TGTGCCAGTAGTATTGGGACAGGGGGCAATCAGCCCCAGCATTTT CASSIGTGGNQPQHF
NA TRBJ1-6 TRBV7-3 NA TGTGCCAGCAGCTTAGGGGCAAATGGCTCACCCCTCCACTTT CASSLGANGSPLHF
TRBD1 TRBJ1-1 TRBV25-1 NA TGTGCCAGCAGTGAGACAGGGGCGAGAACTGAAGCTTTCTTT CASSETGARTEAFF
NA TRBJ2-5 TRBV7-3 NA TGTGCCAGCAGCTTGCAGGGGGGCGCGGAGACCCAGTACTTC CASSLQGGAETQYF
NA TRBJ1-3 TRBV2 NA TGTGCCAGCAGTGACGTGCAGGCCCCCTCTGGAAACACCATATATTTT CASSDVQAPSGNTIYF
NA TRBJ1-5 TRBV19 NA TGTGCCAGTAGTATGGGGCAGAATAGCAATCAGCCCCAGCATTTT CASSMGQNSNQPQHF
NA TRBJ1-5 TRBV28 NA TGTGCCAGCAGTCCGTCCACGGGGGGGCAGCCCCAGCATTTT CASSPSTGGQPQHF
TRBD1 TRBJ1-2 TRBV3-1/TRBV3-2 NA TGTGCCAGCAGCCAAGTACTGACAGGGAACTATGGCTACACCTTC CASSQVLTGNYGYTF
TRBD1 TRBJ1-5 TRBV19 NA TGTGCCAGTAGCTTTGACAGGGTCTGGGATCAGCCCCAGCATTTT CASSFDRVWDQPQHF
NA TRBJ1-1 TRBV19 NA TGTGCCAGTAGCGTAGGTGGAGGGTCGACTGAAGCTTTCTTT CASSVGGGSTEAFF
TRBD1 TRBJ2-7 TRBV7-9 NA TGTGCCAGCAGCTCGGGGACAGGGCCCCTCTACGAGCAGTACTTC CASSSGTGPLYEQYF
TRBD1 TRBJ1-1 TRBV11-2 NA TGTGCCAGCAGATCGAACACGGGACAGCTGAACACTGAAGCTTTCTTT CASRSNTGQLNTEAFF
TRBD2 TRBJ2-3 TRBV7-3 NA TGTGCCAGCAGCGTAGGGGTGGGACTAGCGGGCACAGATACGCAGTATTTT CASSVGVGLAGTDTQYF
NA TRBJ2-1 TRBV7-6 NA TGTGCCAGCAGCTTAGCGGGGGCTGTCAATGAGCAGTTCTTC CASSLAGAVNEQFF
NA TRBJ1-2 TRBV7-2 NA TGTGCCAGCAATCGGGGTGGGAACTATGGCTACACCTTC CASNRGGNYGYTF
NA TRBJ1-1 TRBV7-9 once TGTGCCAGCAGCGCGACAGGCGGGTTGGGCACTGAAGCTTTCTTT CASSATGGLGTEAFF
NA TRBJ1-2 TRBV10-1 many TGCGCCAGCAGTGAGGCCAGGGCCTATGGCTACACCTTC CASSEARAYGYTF
TRBD1 TRBJ1-6 TRBV11-2 NA TGTGCCAGCAGCCCCGGGACAGTCTATAATTCACCCCTCCACTTT CASSPGTVYNSPLHF
TRBD2 TRBJ2-2 TRBV5-1 NA TGCGCCAGCAGCTCCTTCGGACTAGCGGGGGGCACCGGGGAGCTGTTTTTT CASSSFGLAGGTGELFF
TRBD1 TRBJ1-1 TRBV12-5 NA TGTGCTAGTGGTTACAGGGGGACTGAAGCTTTCTTT CASGYRGTEAFF
TRBD1 TRBJ1-1 TRBV4-1 NA TGCGCCAGCAGCCAGACAGGGGCAGCTTTCTTT CASSQTGAAFF
NA TRBJ1-3 TRBV7-2 NA TGTGCCAGCAGCTTAGCCCAGGCTTCGGAAAACACCATATATTTT CASSLAQASENTIYF
NA TRBJ1-4 TRBV6-5 NA TGTGCCAGCAGTTACTCGAGGCAGGGGACTGAAAAACTGTTTTTT CASSYSRQGTEKLFF
NA TRBJ1-2 TRBV20-1 NA TGCAGTGCTAGTCCAGGGTACTATGGCTACACCTTC CSASPGYYGYTF
TRBD1 TRBJ1-4 TRBV19 once TGTGCCAGTAGTACCCGCTACAGGGGGCCAACTAATGAAAAACTGTTTTTT CASSTRYRGPTNEKLFF
NA TRBJ1-2 TRBV3-1/TRBV3-2 NA TGTGCCAGCAGCCAAGTTTCAGGGAGGAATGGCTACACCTTC CASSQVSGRNGYTF
NA TRBJ2-5 TRBV5-1 NA TGCGCCAGCAGCTATTACTATACGGAGACCCAGTACTTC CASSYYYTETQYF
TRBD1 TRBJ1-3 TRBV4-3 NA TGCGCCAGCAGCCCAGCAACAGGGGGGAACACCATATATTTT CASSPATGGNTIYF
NA TRBJ2-7 TRBV19 NA TGTGCCAGTAGTTATAAGACAGGTTCGGGCGAGCAGTACTTC CASSYKTGSGEQYF
TRBD1 TRBJ2-5 TRBV18 NA TGTGCCAGCTCACCGGGACAGGGTTCTAAGGAGACCCAGTACTTC CASSPGQGSKETQYF
TRBD1 TRBJ2-3 TRBV27 NA TGTGCCAGCAGGAGACAGGGAAGCACAGATACGCAGTATTTT CASRRQGSTDTQYF
NA TRBJ1-2 TRBV10-3 NA TGTGCCATCAGTGTCGAATCTGTGCGAGGCTACACCTTC CAISVESVRGYTF
TRBD2 TRBJ2-3 TRBV30 NA TGTGCCTGGATCGGCGGGGCGGGGGCGCAGTATTTT CAWIGGAGAQYF
NA TRBJ1-4 TRBV28 NA TGTGCCAGCAGTTTAATGTTCGCAGAAATAAATGAAAAACTGTTTTTT CASSLMFAEINEKLFF
TRBD1 TRBJ1-1 TRBV19 NA TGTGCCAGTAGTACTCAGGGGGACTTCACTGAAGCTTTCTTT CASSTQGDFTEAFF
TRBD1 TRBJ2-1 TRBV19 NA TGTGCCACCAACGACAGGGGAAAAGATGAGCAGTTCTTC CATNDRGKDEQFF
NA TRBJ1-6 TRBV2 NA TGTGCCAGCAGTGAAGGTCTTGTAAATTCACCCCTCCACTTT CASSEGLVNSPLHF
TRBD1 TRBJ2-6 TRBV3-1/TRBV3-2 NA TGTGCCAGCAGCCTATCACAGGGGTGGGCCAACGTCCTGACTTTC CASSLSQGWANVLTF
TRBD1 TRBJ2-7 TRBV7-8 NA TGTGCCAGCAGCTCACAGGGGAGAACCTACGAGCAGTACTTC CASSSQGRTYEQYF
TRBD2 TRBJ2-7 TRBV5-1 NA TGCGCCAGCAGCTTGGTTCTAGCGGGGGAGTACGAGCAGTACTTC CASSLVLAGEYEQYF
NA TRBJ1-5 TRBV5-6 once TGTGCCAGCAGCTTGTGGACACAGCCCCAGCATTTT CASSLWTQPQHF
NA TRBJ1-4 TRBV28 few TGTGCCAGCAGGGAGAATGAAAAACTGTTTTTT CASRENEKLFF
NA TRBJ2-3 TRBV19 NA TGTGCCAGTAGTATAATCGGACAGAACACAGATACGCAGTATTTT CASSIIGQNTDTQYF
NA TRBJ2-2 TRBV28 NA TGTGCCAGCAGAGTTCAGCCCGTAGGGGTTGGGGAGCTGTTTTTT CASRVQPVGVGELFF
TRBD1 TRBJ2-3 TRBV5-5 NA TGTGCCAGCAGCGTGGTATGGACAGGTACAGATATGCAGTATTTT CASSVVWTGTDMQYF
NA TRBJ1-2 TRBV12-3/TRBV12-4 NA TGTGCCAGCAGTTTAGTAGGGGGCTATGGCTACACCTTC CASSLVGGYGYTF
NA TRBJ2-5 TRBV18 NA TGTGCCAGCTCACCAATCATGCCGGTACAAGAGACCCAGTACTTC CASSPIMPVQETQYF
NA TRBJ2-5 TRBV18 NA TGTGCCAGCTCACCACCGACAGGACAAGAGACCCAGTACTTC CASSPPTGQETQYF
NA TRBJ2-3 TRBV7-2 NA TGTGCCAGCAGCTTAGCGGCGGGGCCCGCTCCGCAGTATTTT CASSLAAGPAPQYF
TRBD2 TRBJ2-1 TRBV9 NA TGTGCCAGCAGCGTACCATCGGGCGGGGGGGCTGACAATGAGCAGTTCTTC CASSVPSGGGADNEQFF